This T cell receptor beta chain was documented in a study of cytomegalovirus exposure and HLA in healthy donors. Study observations and caveats: Researchers reported in a later analysis that common viral pathogens appeared linked to several top clusters.

Concerning this clone: What it recognizes is unknown.

The study ran its PCR with 60 Vbeta and 13 Jbeta primers. Assay: immunoSEQ multiplex PCR; the TCRdb copy retains only in-frame clones and omits some. This table holds under 200,000 clones, 80% to 90% found once. Sequencing used PBMCs. This receptor was obtained from a man between 18 and 35 years old in good health and CMV-seronegative.

The CDR3 DNA reads as TGCAGTGCTAGACCACAGAGATCCTACACCTTC. This encodes CSARPQRSYTF. The genes are TRBV20-1 and TRBJ1-2; D is unresolved. The germline V gene encodes CDR1 DFQATT and CDR2 SNEGSKA (reference sequence). The V gene lost 2 bases and the J gene lost 10 bases, with 11 bases spanning the gap. The CDR3 runs 11 residues.